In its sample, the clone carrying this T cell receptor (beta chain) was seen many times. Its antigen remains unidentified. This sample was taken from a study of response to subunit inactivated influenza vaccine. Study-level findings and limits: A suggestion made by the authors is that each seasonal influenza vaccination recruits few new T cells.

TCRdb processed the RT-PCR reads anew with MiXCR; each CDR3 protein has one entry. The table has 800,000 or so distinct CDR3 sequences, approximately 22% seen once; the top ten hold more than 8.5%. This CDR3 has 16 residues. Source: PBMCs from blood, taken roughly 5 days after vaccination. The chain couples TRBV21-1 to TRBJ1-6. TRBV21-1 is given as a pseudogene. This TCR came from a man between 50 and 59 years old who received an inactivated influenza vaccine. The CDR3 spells CASSKEEQSFNSPLHF. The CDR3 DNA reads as TGTGCCAGCAGCAAAGAGGAACAGTCGTTTAATTCACCCCTCCACTTT.